This T cell receptor beta chain was sequenced during a study of blood T cell repertoires in COVID-19. Background on the study: Material from acute and convalescent COVID-19 was sourced from the United States, Italy and Spain.

Per the study methods: Amplification from reference gene primers served as the basis for estimated nucleated cell counts. Only in-frame clones appear in the TCRdb table, and some are missing; sequencing was by immunoSEQ multiplex PCR. V, J and clone size are taken as reported in that table, and D and trimming were inferred from the DNA itself. The sample yields approximately 200,000 clones, around 82% seen once. Participants spanned ages about 18 to 90 years and resided in about two dozen US areas. The CDR3 covers 13 residues. V was shortened by 2 bases and J by 7 bases, with 9 bases between the two germline ends.

The sequence was collected from a woman between 35 and 50 years old with acute COVID-19. Sequencing input: PBMCs or T cells enriched from blood (not recorded which). V is TRBV12-3 or TRBV12-4 and J is TRBJ1-5; D gene ambiguous. Written as DNA, the CDR3 is TGTGCCAGCAGTTTACTAGGCTGGCAGCCCCAGCATTTT. Its translation: CASSLLGWQPQHF.